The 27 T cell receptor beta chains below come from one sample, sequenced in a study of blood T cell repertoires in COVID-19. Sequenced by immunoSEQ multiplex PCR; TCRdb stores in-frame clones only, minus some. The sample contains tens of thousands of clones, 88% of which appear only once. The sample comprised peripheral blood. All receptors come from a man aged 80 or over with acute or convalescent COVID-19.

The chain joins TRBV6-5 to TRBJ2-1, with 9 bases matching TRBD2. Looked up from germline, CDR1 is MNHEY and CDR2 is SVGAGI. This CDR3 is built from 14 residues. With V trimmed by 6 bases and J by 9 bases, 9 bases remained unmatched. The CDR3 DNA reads TGTGCCAGCAGCGTAGCGGGAGTGTTAGGTGAGCAGTTCTTC. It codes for CASSVAGVLGEQFF.

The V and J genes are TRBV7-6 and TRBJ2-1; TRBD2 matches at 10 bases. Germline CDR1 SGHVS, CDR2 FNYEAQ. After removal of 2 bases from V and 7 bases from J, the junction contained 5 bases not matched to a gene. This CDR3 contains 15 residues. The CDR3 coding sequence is TGTGCCAGCAGCTTACTAGCGGGAGTATATAATGAGCAGTTCTTC. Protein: CASSLLAGVYNEQFF.

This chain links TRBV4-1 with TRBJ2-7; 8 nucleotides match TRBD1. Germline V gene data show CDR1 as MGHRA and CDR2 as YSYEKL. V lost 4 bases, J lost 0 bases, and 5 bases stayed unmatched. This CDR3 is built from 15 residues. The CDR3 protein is CASSPGQGASYEQYF. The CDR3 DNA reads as TGCGCCAGCAGCCCTGGACAGGGAGCCTCCTACGAGCAGTACTTC.

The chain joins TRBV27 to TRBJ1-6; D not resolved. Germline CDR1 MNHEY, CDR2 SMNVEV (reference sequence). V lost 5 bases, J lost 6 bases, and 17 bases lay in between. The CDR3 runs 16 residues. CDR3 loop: CASSILLGGSNSPLHF. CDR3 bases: TGTGCCAGCAGTATACTCTTGGGTGGGAGTAATTCACCCCTCCACTTT.

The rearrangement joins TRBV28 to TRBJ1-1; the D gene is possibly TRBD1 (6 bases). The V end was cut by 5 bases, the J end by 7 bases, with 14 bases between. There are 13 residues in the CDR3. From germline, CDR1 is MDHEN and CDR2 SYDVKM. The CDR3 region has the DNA TGTGCCAGCAGTCCCACCCCCAGGGGTGAAGCTTTCTTT. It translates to CASSPTPRGEAFF.

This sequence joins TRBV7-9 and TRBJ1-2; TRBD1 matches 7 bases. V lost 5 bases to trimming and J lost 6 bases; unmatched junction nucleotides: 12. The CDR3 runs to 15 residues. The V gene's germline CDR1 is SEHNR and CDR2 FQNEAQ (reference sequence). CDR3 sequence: CASSPGSTGSDGYTF. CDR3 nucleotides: TGTGCCAGCAGCCCCGGATCGACAGGGTCCGATGGCTACACCTTC.

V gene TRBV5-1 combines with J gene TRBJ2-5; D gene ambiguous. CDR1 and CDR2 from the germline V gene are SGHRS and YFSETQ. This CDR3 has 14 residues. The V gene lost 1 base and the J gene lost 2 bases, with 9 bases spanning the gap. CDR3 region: CASSLRWAQETQYF. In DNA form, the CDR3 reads TGCGCCAGCAGCTTGAGGTGGGCGCAAGAGACCCAGTACTTC.

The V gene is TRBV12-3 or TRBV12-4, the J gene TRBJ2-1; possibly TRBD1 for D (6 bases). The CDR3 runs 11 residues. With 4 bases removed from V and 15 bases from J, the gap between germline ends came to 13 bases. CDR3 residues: CASSSGTSMFF. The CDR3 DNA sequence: TGTGCCAGCAGTTCCGGGACAAGTATGTTCTTC.

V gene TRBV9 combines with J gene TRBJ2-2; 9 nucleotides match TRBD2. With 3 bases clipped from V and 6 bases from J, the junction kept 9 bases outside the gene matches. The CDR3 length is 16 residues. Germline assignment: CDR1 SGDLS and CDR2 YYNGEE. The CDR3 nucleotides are TGTGCCAGCAGCGCCCCCGGGACTAGCTTATCCGGGGAGCTGTTTTTT. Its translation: CASSAPGTSLSGELFF.

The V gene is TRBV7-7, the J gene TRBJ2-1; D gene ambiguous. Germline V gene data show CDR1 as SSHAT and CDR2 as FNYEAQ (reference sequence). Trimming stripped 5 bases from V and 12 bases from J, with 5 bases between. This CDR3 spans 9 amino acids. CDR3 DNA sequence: TGTGCCAGCAGCCCGGGGCAGTTCTTC. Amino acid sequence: CASSPGQFF.

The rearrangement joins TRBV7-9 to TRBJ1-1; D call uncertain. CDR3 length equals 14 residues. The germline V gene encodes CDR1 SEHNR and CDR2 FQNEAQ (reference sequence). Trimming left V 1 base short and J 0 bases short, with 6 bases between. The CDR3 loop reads CASSLGHMNTEAFF. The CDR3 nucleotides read TGTGCCAGCAGCTTAGGACATATGAACACTGAAGCTTTCTTT. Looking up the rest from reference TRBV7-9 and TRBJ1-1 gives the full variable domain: DTGVSQNPRHKITKRGQNVTFRCDPISEHNRLYWYRQTLGQGPEFLTYFQNEAQLEKSRLLSDRFSAERPKGSFSTLEIQRTEQGDSAMYLCASSLGHMNTEAFFGQGTRLTVV.

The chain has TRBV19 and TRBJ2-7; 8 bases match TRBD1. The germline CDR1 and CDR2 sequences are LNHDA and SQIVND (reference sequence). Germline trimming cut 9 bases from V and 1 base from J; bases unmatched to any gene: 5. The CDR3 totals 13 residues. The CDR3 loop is CASGQGVSYEQYF. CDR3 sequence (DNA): TGTGCCAGCGGACAGGGTGTATCCTACGAGCAGTACTTC.

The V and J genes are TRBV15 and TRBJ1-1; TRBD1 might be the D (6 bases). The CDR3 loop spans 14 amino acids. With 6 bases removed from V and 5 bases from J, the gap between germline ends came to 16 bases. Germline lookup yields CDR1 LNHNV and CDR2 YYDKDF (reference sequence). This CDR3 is CATRPPGDWTEAFF. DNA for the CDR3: TGTGCCACCAGGCCTCCAGGGGATTGGACTGAAGCTTTCTTT.

The chain's CDR3 is CARSWEWTSGTEEETQYF. In DNA, the CDR3 is TGTGCCAGAAGCTGGGAGTGGACTAGCGGGACAGAGGAAGAGACCCAGTACTTC. This sequence joins TRBV7-5 and TRBJ2-5; TRBD2 is the table's D call and was not checked against the DNA. TRBV7-5 is listed as a pseudogene. The CDR3 spans 18 residues.

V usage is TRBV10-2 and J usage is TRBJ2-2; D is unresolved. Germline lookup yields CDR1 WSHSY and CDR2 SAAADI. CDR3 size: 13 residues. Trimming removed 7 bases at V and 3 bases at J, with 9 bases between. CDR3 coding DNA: TGCGCCAGCATTCGGGTGGACACCGGGGAGCTGTTTTTT. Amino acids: CASIRVDTGELFF.

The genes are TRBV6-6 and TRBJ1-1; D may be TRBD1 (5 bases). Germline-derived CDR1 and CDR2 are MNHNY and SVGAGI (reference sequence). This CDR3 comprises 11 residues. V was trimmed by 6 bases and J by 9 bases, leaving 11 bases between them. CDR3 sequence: CASRTGSQAFF. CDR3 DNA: TGTGCCAGCAGAACAGGAAGCCAAGCTTTCTTT.

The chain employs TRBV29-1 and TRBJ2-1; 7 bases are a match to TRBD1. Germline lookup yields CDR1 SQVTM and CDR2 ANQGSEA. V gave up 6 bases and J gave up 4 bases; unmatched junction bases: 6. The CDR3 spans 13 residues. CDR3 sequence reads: CSVGRDSYNEQFF. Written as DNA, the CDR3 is TGCAGCGTAGGCCGGGACAGTTACAATGAGCAGTTCTTC.

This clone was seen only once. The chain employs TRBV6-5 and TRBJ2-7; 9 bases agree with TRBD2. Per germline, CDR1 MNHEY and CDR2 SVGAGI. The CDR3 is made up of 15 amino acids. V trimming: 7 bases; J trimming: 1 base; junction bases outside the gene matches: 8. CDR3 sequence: CASTLSGGISYEQYF. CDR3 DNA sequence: TGTGCCAGCACTCTCAGCGGGGGGATATCCTACGAGCAGTACTTC.

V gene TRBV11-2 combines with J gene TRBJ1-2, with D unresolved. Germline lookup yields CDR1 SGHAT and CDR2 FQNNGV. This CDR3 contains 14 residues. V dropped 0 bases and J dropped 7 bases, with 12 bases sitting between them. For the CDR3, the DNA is TGTGCCAGCAGCTTAGATCGGCTAGAAGGTGGCTACACCTTC. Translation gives CASSLDRLEGGYTF.

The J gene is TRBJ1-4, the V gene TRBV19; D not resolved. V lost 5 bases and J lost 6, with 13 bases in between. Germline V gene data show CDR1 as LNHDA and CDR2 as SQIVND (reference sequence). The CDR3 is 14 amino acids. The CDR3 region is CASSVGSGDEKLFF. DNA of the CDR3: TGTGCCAGTAGTGTCGGATCGGGAGATGAAAAACTGTTTTTT.

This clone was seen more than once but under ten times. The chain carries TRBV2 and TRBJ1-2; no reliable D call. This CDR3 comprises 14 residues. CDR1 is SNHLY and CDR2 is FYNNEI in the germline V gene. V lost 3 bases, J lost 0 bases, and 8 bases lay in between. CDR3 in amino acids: CASSDGVTNYGYTF. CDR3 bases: TGTGCCAGCAGTGACGGAGTTACTAACTATGGCTACACCTTC.

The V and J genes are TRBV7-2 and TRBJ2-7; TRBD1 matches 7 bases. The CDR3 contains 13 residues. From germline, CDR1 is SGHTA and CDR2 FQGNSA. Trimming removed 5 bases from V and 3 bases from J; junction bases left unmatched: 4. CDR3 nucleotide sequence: TGTGCCAGCAGCCCAGGGACAGTCTACGAGCAGTACTTC. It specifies CASSPGTVYEQYF.

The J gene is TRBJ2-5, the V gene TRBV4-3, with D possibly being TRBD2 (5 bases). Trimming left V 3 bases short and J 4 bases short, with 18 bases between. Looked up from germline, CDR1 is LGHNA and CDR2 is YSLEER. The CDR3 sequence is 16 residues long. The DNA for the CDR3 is TGCGCCAGCAGCCAGGGGAGTAGGGCGGTAATAGAGACCCAGTACTTC. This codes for CASSQGSRAVIETQYF.

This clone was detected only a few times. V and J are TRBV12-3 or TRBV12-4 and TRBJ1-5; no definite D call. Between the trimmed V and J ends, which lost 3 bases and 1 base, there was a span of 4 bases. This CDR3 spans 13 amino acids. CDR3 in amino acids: CASSLQSNQPQHF. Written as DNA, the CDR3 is TGTGCCAGCAGTTTGCAGAGCAATCAGCCCCAGCATTTT.

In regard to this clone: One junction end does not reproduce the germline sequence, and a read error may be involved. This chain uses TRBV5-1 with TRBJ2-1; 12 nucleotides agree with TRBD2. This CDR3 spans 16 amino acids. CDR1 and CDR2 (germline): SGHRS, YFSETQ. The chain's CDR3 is CASSPPSGRVYTEQFF. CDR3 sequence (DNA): TGCGCCAGCAGCCCTCCTAGCGGGAGGGTGTACACTGAGCAGTTCTTC. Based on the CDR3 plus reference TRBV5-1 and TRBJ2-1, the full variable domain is KAGVTQTPRYLIKTRGQQVTLSCSPISGHRSVSWYQQTPGQGLQFLFEYFSETQRNKGNFPGRFSGRQFSNSRSEMNVSTLELGDSALYLCASSPPSGRVYTEQFFGPGTRLTVL.

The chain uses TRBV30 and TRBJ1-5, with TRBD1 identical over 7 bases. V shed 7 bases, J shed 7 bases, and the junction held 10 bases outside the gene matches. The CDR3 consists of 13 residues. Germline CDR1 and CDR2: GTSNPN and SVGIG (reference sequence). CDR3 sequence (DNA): TGTGCCTATCGACAGGGCCTCAACCAGCCCCAGCATTTT. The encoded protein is CAYRQGLNQPQHF.

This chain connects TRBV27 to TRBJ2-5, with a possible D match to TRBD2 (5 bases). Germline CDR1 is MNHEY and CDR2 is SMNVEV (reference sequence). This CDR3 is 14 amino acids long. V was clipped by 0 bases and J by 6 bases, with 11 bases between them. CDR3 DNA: TGTGCCAGCAGTTTATCCTTAGCGTCGAAGACCCAGTACTTC. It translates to CASSLSLASKTQYF.